This TCR beta chain is drawn from a study of cytomegalovirus exposure and HLA in healthy donors. The CDR3 has 18 residues. Germline CDR1 is SGHAT and CDR2 is FQNNGV. V gave up 0 bases and J gave up 0 bases, with 14 bases separating them. 60 Vbeta and 13 Jbeta primers were used in PCR. Measured with immunoSEQ multiplex PCR; TCRdb has only the in-frame clones, and not every one. The sample records over 150,000 clones, 80% to 85% being singletons. This chain joins TRBV11-2 and TRBJ2-2; D gene unclear. This receptor was taken from a human donor in good health. The sequencing input was PBMCs. The CDR3 nucleotides are TGTGCCAGCAGCTTAGATGGTTGGCGGTTCGCGAACACCGGGGAGCTGTTTTTT. It is translated as CASSLDGWRFANTGELFF.